This TCR beta chain stems from a study of cytomegalovirus exposure and HLA in healthy donors. Germline V gene data show CDR1 as LGHNA and CDR2 as YSLEER. V was cut by 0 bases and J by 2 bases, with 14 bases left in between. The CDR3 has 17 amino acids. In the PCR, 60 Vbeta and 13 Jbeta primers were used. The table came from immunoSEQ multiplex PCR; TCRdb's copy has only in-frame clones and leaves some out. The repertoire has about 160,000 clones, approximately 82% of them found once; the top ten carry more than 1.2%. Turning to this clone: Its antigen is still unknown.

Study-level points and caveats: Sequencing depth across donors, presence/absence analyses assumed, was roughly uniform.

The sequence was collected from a male donor in good health and CMV-seronegative. V is TRBV4-3 and J is TRBJ1-5, with a possible D match to TRBD1 (5 bases). The sample comprised PBMCs. Here the CDR3 reads CASSQEIRVAGNQPQHF. The CDR3 region has the DNA TGCGCCAGCAGCCAAGAGATCAGGGTGGCTGGCAATCAGCCCCAGCATTTT.